This T cell receptor (beta chain) was documented in a study of early T cells in non-severe SARS-CoV-2 infection. CDR1 and CDR2 from the germline V gene are SGHVS and FQNEAQ. The CDR3 extends over 16 amino acids. The trim removed 1 base at V and 2 bases at J, leaving 5 bases unmatched. Attachment of unique molecular identifiers was made to individual cDNA molecules. TCRdb re-derived calls from the 5' RACE reads in MiXCR, one entry per CDR3 protein. This table has roughly 64,000 distinct CDR3 sequences, 7.5% to 9% appearing once. This sequence joins TRBV7-8 and TRBJ2-3, with 8 nucleotides matching TRBD2. The origin of this receptor is an adult who was a healthcare worker with PCR-confirmed SARS-CoV-2 infection or an uninfected control (not recorded which). This sample comprised whole blood, obtained at baseline. Written as DNA, the CDR3 is TGTGCCAGCAGCTTAGGGGCTAGCGGGTACACAGATACGCAGTATTTT. Encoded protein: CASSLGASGYTDTQYF.